The 5 T cell receptor beta chains below come from one sample, sequenced in a study of blood T cell repertoires in COVID-19. The repertoire was sequenced with immunoSEQ multiplex PCR; TCRdb's copy has only in-frame clones and lacks some. Of about 120,000 clones listed, 70% to 90% are singletons. Sequenced sample: peripheral blood. The receptors stem from a man between 65 and 85 years old who had recovered from COVID-19.

This chain joins TRBV7-3 and TRBJ2-4; possible D gene TRBD1, 5 bases. Trimming shortened V by 5 bases and J by 2 bases, and 10 bases separated the two germline ends. The germline V gene has CDR1 SGHTA and CDR2 FQGTGA. There are 14 residues in the CDR3. The CDR3: CASSETGSKNIQYF. The CDR3 DNA is TGTGCCAGCAGCGAAACAGGATCCAAAAACATTCAGTACTTC.

This clone has just a few counts. The chain uses TRBV7-9 and TRBJ2-7, with 11 nucleotides matching TRBD2. Germline lookup yields CDR1 SEHNR and CDR2 FQNEAQ (reference sequence). The CDR3 sequence is 14 residues long. V lost 5 bases and J lost 6; bases outside the gene matches: 6. Here the CDR3 reads CASSLIAGGSEQYF. The CDR3 DNA reads as TGTGCCAGCAGCCTTATAGCGGGAGGGTCCGAGCAGTACTTC. Full variable domain (outside the CDR3, taken from reference TRBV7-9 and TRBJ2-7): DTGVSQNPRHKITKRGQNVTFRCDPISEHNRLYWYRQTLGQGPEFLTYFQNEAQLEKSRLLSDRFSAERPKGSFSTLEIQRTEQGDSAMYLCASSLIAGGSEQYFGPGTRLTVT.

This chain links TRBV18 with TRBJ1-1, with 7 bases aligning to TRBD1. J lost 4 bases, V lost 3 bases, and 8 bases had no gene match. The length of the CDR3 is 15 residues. Germline V gene data show CDR1 as KGHSH and CDR2 as LQKENI. CDR3 bases: TGTGCCAGCTCACCTTCAGGGGGTATGGGCACTGAAGCTTTCTTT. Translating gives CASSPSGGMGTEAFF.

Here the CDR3 DNA reads TGTGCCAGCAGCTCCAGGGAGGGGTCTGAAGCTTTCTTT. This gives the protein CASSSREGSEAFF. The chain has TRBV7-8 and TRBJ1-1; D is perhaps TRBD1 (5 bases). CDR1 and CDR2 from the germline V gene are SGHVS and FQNEAQ. CDR3 length: 13 amino acids. The V and J ends lost 4 bases and 6 bases respectively, with 12 bases between them.

The chain is built from TRBV28 and TRBJ1-2, with a possible D match to TRBD1 (5 bases). The CDR3 contains 15 residues. Per germline, CDR1 MDHEN and CDR2 SYDVKM. Trimming removed 2 bases at V and 4 bases at J, with 14 bases between. In DNA form, the CDR3 reads TGTGCCAGCAGTTTACTTCAGGGTCAGGGCTATGGCTACACCTTC. Its protein is CASSLLQGQGYGYTF.